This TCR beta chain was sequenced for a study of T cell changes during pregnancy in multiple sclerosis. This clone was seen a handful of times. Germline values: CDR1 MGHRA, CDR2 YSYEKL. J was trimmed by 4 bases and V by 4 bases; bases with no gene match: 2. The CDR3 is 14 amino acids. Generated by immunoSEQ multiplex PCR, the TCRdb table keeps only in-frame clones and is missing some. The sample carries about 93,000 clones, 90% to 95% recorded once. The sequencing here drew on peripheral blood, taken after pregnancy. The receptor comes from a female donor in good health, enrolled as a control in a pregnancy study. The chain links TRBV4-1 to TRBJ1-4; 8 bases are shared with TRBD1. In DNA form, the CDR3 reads TGCGCCAGCAGCCCAACAGGGGGTAATGAAAAACTGTTTTTT. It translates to CASSPTGGNEKLFF.